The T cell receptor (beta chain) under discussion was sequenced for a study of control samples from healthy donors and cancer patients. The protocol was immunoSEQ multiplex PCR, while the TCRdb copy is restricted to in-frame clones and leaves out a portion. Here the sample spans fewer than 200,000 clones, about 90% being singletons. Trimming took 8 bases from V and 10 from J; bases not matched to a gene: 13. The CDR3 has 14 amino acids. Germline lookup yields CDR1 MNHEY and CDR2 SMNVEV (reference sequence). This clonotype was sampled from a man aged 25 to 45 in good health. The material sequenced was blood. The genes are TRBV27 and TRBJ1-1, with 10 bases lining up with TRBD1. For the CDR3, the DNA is TGTGCCAGCTCCCAAACCCGGGACAGGGGACGAGCTTTCTTT. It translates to CASSQTRDRGRAFF.